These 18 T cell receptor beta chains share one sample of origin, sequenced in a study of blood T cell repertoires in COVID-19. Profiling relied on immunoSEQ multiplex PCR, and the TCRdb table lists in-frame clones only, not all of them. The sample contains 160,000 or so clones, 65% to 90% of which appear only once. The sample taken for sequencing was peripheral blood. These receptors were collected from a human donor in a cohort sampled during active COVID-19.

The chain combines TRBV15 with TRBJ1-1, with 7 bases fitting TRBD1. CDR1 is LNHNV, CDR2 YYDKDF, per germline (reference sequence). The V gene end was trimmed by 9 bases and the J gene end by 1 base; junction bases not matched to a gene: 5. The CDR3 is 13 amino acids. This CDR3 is CATNDRANTEAFF. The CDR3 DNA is TGTGCCACGAACGACAGGGCGAACACTGAAGCTTTCTTT.

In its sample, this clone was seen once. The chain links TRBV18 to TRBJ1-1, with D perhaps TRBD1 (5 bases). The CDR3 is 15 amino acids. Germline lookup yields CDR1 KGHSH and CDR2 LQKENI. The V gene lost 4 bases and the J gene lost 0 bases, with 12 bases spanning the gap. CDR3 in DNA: TGTGCCAGCTCACTTGAAACGGACATGAACACTGAAGCTTTCTTT. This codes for CASSLETDMNTEAFF. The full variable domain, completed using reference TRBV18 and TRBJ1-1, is NAGVMQNPRHLVRRRGQEARLRCSPMKGHSHVYWYRQLPEEGLKFMVYLQKENIIDESGMPKERFSAEFPKEGPSILRIQQVVRGDSAAYFCASSLETDMNTEAFFGQGTRLTVV.

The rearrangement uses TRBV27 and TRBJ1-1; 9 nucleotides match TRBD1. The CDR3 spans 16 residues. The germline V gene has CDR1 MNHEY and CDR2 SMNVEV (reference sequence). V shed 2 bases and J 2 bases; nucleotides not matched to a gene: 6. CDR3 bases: TGTGCCAGCAGTTTAGGGAAGACAGGGGGTAACACTGAAGCTTTCTTT. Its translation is CASSLGKTGGNTEAFF.

The CDR3 bases are TGTGCCAGCAGTCATTACGGGGGGAACAGAGAGTACCAAGAGACCCAGTACTTC. Translation: CASSHYGGNREYQETQYF. The chain uses TRBV28 and TRBJ2-5, with TRBD2 matching over 7 bases. The junction had 15 bases not matched to a gene; V was cut back by 5 bases and J by 0 bases. CDR1 is MDHEN and CDR2 is SYDVKM in the germline V gene. This CDR3 comprises 18 residues.

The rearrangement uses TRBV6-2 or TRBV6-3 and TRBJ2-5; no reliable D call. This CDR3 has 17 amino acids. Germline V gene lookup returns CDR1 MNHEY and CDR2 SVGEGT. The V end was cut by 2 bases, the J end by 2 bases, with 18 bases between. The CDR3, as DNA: TGTGCCAGCAGTTACCTACCAGGCGTGACGGCGCAAGAGACCCAGTACTTC. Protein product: CASSYLPGVTAQETQYF.

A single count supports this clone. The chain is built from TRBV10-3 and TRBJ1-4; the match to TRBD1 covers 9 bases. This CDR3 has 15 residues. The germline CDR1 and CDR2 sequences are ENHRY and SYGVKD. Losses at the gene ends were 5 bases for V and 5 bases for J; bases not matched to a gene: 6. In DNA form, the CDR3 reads TGTGCCATCAGTCAAGGACAGGGGCAGAATGAAAAACTGTTTTTT. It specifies CAISQGQGQNEKLFF.

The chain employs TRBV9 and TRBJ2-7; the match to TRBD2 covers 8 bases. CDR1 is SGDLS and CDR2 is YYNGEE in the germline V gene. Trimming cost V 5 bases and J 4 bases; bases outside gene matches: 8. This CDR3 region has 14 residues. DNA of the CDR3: TGTGCCAGCAGTGCAACTAGCGGTGGTTACGAGCAGTACTTC. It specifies CASSATSGGYEQYF.

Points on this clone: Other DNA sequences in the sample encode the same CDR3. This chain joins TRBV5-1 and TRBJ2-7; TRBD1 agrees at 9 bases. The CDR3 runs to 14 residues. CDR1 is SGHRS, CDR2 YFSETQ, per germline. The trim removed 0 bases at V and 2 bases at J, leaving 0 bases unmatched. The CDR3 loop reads CASSLGQGAYEQYF. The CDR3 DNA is TGCGCCAGCAGCTTGGGACAGGGGGCCTACGAGCAGTACTTC.

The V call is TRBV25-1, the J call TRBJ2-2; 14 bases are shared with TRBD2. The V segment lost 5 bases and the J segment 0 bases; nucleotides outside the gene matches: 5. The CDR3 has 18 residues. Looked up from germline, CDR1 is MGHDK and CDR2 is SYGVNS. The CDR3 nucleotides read TGTGCCAGCAGTAGACTAGCGGGAGGGATTTCGAACACCGGGGAGCTGTTTTTT. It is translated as CASSRLAGGISNTGELFF.

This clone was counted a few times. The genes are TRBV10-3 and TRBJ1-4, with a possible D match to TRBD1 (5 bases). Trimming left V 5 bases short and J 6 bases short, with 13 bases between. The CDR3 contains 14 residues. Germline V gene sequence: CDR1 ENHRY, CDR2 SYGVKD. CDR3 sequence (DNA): TGTGCCATCAGTATCGGGGGTGGAGATGAAAAACTGTTTTTT. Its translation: CAISIGGGDEKLFF.

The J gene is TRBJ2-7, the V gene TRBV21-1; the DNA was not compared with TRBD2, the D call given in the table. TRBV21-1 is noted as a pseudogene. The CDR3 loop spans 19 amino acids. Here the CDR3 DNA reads TGTGCCAGCAGCCCACAGGGGGAGGGAGCGGGAGGGCCTTCCTACGAGCAGTACTTC. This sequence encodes CASSPQGEGAGGPSYEQYF.

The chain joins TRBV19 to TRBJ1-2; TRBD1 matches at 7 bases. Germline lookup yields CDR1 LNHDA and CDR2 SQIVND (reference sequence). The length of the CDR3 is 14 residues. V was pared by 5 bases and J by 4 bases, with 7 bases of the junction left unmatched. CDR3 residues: CASSARDSGYGYTF. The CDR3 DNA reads TGTGCCAGTAGTGCCAGGGACAGCGGCTATGGCTACACCTTC. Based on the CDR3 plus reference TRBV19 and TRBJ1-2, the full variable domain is DGGITQSPKYLFRKEGQNVTLSCEQNLNHDAMYWYRQDPGQGLRLIYYSQIVNDFQKGDIAEGYSVSREKKESFPLTVTSAQKNPTAFYLCASSARDSGYGYTFGSGTRLTVV.

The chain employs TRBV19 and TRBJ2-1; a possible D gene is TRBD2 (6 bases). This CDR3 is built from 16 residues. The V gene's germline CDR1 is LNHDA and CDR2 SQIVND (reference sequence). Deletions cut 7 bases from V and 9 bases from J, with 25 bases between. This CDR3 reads CASTLSGREVLFEQFF. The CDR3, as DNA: TGTGCCAGTACCCTTTCTGGCAGGGAGGTGCTATTTGAGCAGTTCTTC. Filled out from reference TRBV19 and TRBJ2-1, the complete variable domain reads DGGITQSPKYLFRKEGQNVTLSCEQNLNHDAMYWYRQDPGQGLRLIYYSQIVNDFQKGDIAEGYSVSREKKESFPLTVTSAQKNPTAFYLCASTLSGREVLFEQFFGPGTRLTVL.

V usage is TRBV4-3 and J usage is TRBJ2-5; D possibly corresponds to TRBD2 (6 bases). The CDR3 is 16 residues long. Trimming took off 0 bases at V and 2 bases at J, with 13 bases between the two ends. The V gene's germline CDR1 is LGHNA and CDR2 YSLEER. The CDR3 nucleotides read TGCGCCAGCAGCCAAGAATGGAGGGGCGGGCAAGAGACCCAGTACTTC. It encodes CASSQEWRGGQETQYF.

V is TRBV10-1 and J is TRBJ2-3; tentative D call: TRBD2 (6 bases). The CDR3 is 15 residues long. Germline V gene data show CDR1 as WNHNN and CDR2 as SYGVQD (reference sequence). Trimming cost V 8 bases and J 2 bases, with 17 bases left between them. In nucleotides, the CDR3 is TGCGCCAGCCGCCCCAGCGGGCCGTACACAGATACGCAGTATTTT. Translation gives CASRPSGPYTDTQYF.

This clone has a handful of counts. CDR3: CASSGQYGYTF. The CDR3 bases are TGTGCCAGCAGCGGTCAGTATGGCTACACCTTC. The chain has TRBV9 and TRBJ1-2; D is unresolved. V lost 3 bases and J lost 5, with 5 bases in between. The germline V gene has CDR1 SGDLS and CDR2 YYNGEE. CDR3 length equals 11 residues.

CDR3 sequence: CASSLGGGETQYF. The DNA for the CDR3 is TGTGCCAGCAGCTTAGGGGGAGGAGAGACCCAGTACTTC. The V gene is TRBV7-3, the J gene TRBJ2-5; D may be TRBD2 (6 bases). CDR3 length: 13 amino acids. With 2 bases removed from V and 4 bases from J, the gap between germline ends came to 8 bases. Germline V gene lookup returns CDR1 SGHTA and CDR2 FQGTGA.

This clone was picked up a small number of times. Here the CDR3 reads CASSQLGLAGVSTDTQYF. In nucleotides, the CDR3 is TGTGCCAGCTCACAACTAGGACTAGCGGGAGTTAGCACAGATACGCAGTATTTT. This chain joins TRBV18 and TRBJ2-3, with TRBD2 matching over 13 bases. This CDR3 comprises 18 residues. CDR1 and CDR2 (germline): KGHSH, LQKENI. V dropped 4 bases and J dropped 0; count of bases not matched to a gene: 7.